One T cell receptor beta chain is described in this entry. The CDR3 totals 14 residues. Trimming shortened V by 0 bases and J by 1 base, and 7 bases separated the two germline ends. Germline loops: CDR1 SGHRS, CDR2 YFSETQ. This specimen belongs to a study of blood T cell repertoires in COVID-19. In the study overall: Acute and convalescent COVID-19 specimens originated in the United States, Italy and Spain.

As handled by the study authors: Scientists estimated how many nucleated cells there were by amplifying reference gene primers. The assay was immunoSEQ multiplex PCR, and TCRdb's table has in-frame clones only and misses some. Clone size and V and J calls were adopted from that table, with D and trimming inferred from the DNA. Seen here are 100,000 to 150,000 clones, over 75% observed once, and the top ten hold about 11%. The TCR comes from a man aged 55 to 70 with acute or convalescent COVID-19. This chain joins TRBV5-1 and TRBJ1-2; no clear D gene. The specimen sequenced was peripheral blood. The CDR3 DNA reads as TGCGCCAGCAGCTTGGCCCTATTTAACTATGGCTACACCTTC. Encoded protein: CASSLALFNYGYTF.